This T cell receptor (beta chain) was sequenced during a study of patients with pleural tuberculosis. TCRdb used MiXCR to reprocess the reads, holding one entry per CDR3 protein. The table lists some 29,000 distinct CDR3 sequences, under 20% of them singletons. This clonotype was recorded at least ten times. The sequenced sample was peripheral blood. This sequence originates from a human donor with pleural tuberculosis.

CDR3 amino acids: CSGSGQLNTEAFF. DNA for the CDR3: TGCAGCGGATCGGGACAGCTGAACACTGAAGCTTTCTTT. The V and J genes are TRBV29-1 and TRBJ1-1, with 7 nucleotides matching TRBD1. V trimming: 7 bases; J trimming: 0 bases; junction bases outside the gene matches: 5. The CDR3 is 13 residues long. From germline, CDR1 is SQVTM and CDR2 ANQGSEA.